A single sample gave rise to the 21 T cell receptor beta chains below, sequenced in a study of shared clonotypes between healthy human individuals. The method was immunoSEQ multiplex PCR; TCRdb's version includes in-frame clones alone and lacks a portion of them. This table has around 2.1 million clones, approximately 94% appearing once. Naive CD8 cells comprised CD45RO-negative, CCR7-positively selected cells, excluding terminally differentiated effector memory CD45RA+ cells. The source material was naive CD8+ T cells from PBMCs. Every receptor here comes from a man in his late teens or twenties in good health. Some clones in this sample may be carry-over from other donors' samples.

The chain joins TRBV7-9 to TRBJ2-7; D is possibly TRBD1 (6 bases). V gave up 4 bases and J gave up 4 bases, with 20 bases separating them. Looked up from germline, CDR1 is SEHNR and CDR2 is FQNEAQ (reference sequence). The CDR3 is 16 amino acids. The CDR3 region is CASSSWAETGVYEQYF. The CDR3 DNA is TGTGCCAGCAGCTCCTGGGCCGAGACAGGCGTATACGAGCAGTACTTC. The full variable domain, its missing parts supplied by reference TRBV7-9 and TRBJ2-7, is DTGVSQNPRHKITKRGQNVTFRCDPISEHNRLYWYRQTLGQGPEFLTYFQNEAQLEKSRLLSDRFSAERPKGSFSTLEIQRTEQGDSAMYLCASSSWAETGVYEQYFGPGTRLTVT.

The CDR3 region is CAISESTSGFYEQYF. In DNA, the CDR3 is TGTGCCATCAGTGAGTCGACTAGCGGGTTCTACGAGCAGTACTTC. This sequence joins TRBV10-3 and TRBJ2-7; 10 nucleotides line up with TRBD2. CDR1 is ENHRY, CDR2 SYGVKD, per germline. This CDR3 is 15 amino acids long. V was pared by 0 bases and J by 3 bases, with 2 bases of the junction left unmatched.

The J gene is TRBJ2-1, the V gene TRBV27, with TRBD1 identical over 7 bases. The CDR3 sequence is 13 residues long. CDR1 and CDR2 (germline): MNHEY, SMNVEV (reference sequence). V was pared by 6 bases and J by 8 bases, with 7 bases of the junction left unmatched. DNA for the CDR3: TGTGCCAGCAGCGACAGGGAAGTTGATGAGCAGTTCTTC. The encoded protein is CASSDREVDEQFF.

The chain links TRBV2 to TRBJ2-7, with D perhaps TRBD1 (6 bases). Germline-derived CDR1 and CDR2 are SNHLY and FYNNEI. The ends were cut back, 4 bases at V and 2 bases at J, with 12 bases in the middle. The CDR3 runs 14 residues. The CDR3 nucleotides read TGTGCCAGCAGTGGGACTCAGGGGCCCTACGAGCAGTACTTC. Protein product: CASSGTQGPYEQYF.

Concerning this clone itself: The identical CDR3 is also encoded by other nucleotide sequences in the sample. V usage is TRBV2 and J usage is TRBJ2-1; unclear D gene. V was cut by 1 base and J by 10 bases, with 2 bases left in between. This CDR3 is 10 amino acids long. CDR1 is SNHLY, CDR2 FYNNEI, per germline. This chain's CDR3 is CASSEGEQFF. CDR3 nucleotide sequence: TGTGCCAGCAGTGAAGGGGAGCAGTTCTTC. Combining the CDR3 with reference TRBV2 and TRBJ2-1 gives the whole variable domain EPEVTQTPSHQVTQMGQEVILRCVPISNHLYFYWYRQILGQKVEFLVSFYNNEISEKSEIFDDQFSVERPDGSNFTLKIRSTKLEDSAMYFCASSEGEQFFGPGTRLTVL.

This clone was recorded only once. The chain links TRBV10-3 to TRBJ1-5; perhaps TRBD1 as D (5 bases). This CDR3 contains 15 residues. Trimming pared 0 bases from V and 6 bases from J, leaving 12 bases between. Germline assignment: CDR1 ENHRY and CDR2 SYGVKD. Here the CDR3 DNA reads TGTGCCATCAGTGAGTCGGGCGCCGGGGGTCAGCCCCAGCATTTT. Translating gives CAISESGAGGQPQHF.

In DNA form, the CDR3 reads TGCGCCAGCAGCCTCCGAGTTGGCCAGTTTCTATCCATCACCTACGAGCAGTACTTC. Translated: CASSLRVGQFLSITYEQYF. The chain employs TRBV4-1 and TRBJ2-7; no firm D call. In germline, CDR1 is MGHRA, CDR2 YSYEKL. This CDR3 contains 19 residues. V was pared by 4 bases and J by 2 bases, with 27 bases between.

The J gene is TRBJ2-2, the V gene TRBV4-2; D perhaps matches TRBD2 (6 bases). This CDR3 is built from 12 residues. Trimming cost V 6 bases and J 6 bases, with 8 bases left between them. Germline V lookup: CDR1 LGHNA, CDR2 YNFKEQ. CDR3 residues: CASRLAAGELFF. DNA of the CDR3: TGTGCCAGCAGACTAGCAGCCGGGGAGCTGTTTTTT.

This chain uses TRBV30 with TRBJ1-5, with D uncertain. The germline gives CDR1 GTSNPN, CDR2 SVGIG (reference sequence). V lost 0 bases to trimming and J lost 5 bases, with 14 bases between them. CDR3 length equals 15 residues. DNA of the CDR3: TGTGCCTGGAGTGTAGTAGCATCGGGCGATCAGCCCCAGCATTTT. Its protein is CAWSVVASGDQPQHF. The whole variable domain, filled in from reference TRBV30 and TRBJ1-5, reads SQTIHQWPATLVQPVGSPLSLECTVEGTSNPNLYWYRQAAGRGLQLLFYSVGIGQISSEVPQNLSASRPQDRQFILSSKKLLLSDSGFYLCAWSVVASGDQPQHFGDGTRLSIL.

The chain links TRBV7-6 to TRBJ2-7, with D uncertain. Germline values: CDR1 SGHVS, CDR2 FNYEAQ. This CDR3 contains 17 residues. V was clipped by 0 bases and J by 2 bases, with 17 bases between them. This chain's CDR3 is CASSLAAKDLVPYEQYF. The CDR3 nucleotides read TGTGCCAGCAGCTTAGCGGCCAAGGATCTCGTCCCCTACGAGCAGTACTTC.

V is TRBV28 and J is TRBJ2-1; no clear D gene. The germline V and J ends were trimmed by 4 bases and 8 bases, with 15 bases remaining between them. The CDR3 consists of 14 residues. Germline V gene sequence: CDR1 MDHEN, CDR2 SYDVKM. The CDR3 DNA is TGTGCCAGCAGTTGGAACCGGGTAAGCGATGAGCAGTTCTTC. This sequence encodes CASSWNRVSDEQFF.

The chain's CDR3 is CASSPRPGQRSPLHF. The DNA for the CDR3 is TGTGCCAGCAGTCCACGGCCGGGCCAGAGGTCACCCCTCCACTTT. The rearrangement joins TRBV7-2 to TRBJ1-6; D remains unclear. CDR3 size: 15 residues. The germline CDR1 and CDR2 sequences are SGHTA and FQGNSA. V was pared by 6 bases and J by 10 bases, with 19 bases between. Looking up the rest from reference TRBV7-2 and TRBJ1-6 gives the full variable domain: GAGVSQSPSNKVTEKGKDVELRCDPISGHTALYWYRQSLGQGLEFLIYFQGNSAPDKSGLPSDRFSAERTGGSVSTLTIQRTQQEDSAVYLCASSPRPGQRSPLHFGNGTRLTVT.

This chain joins TRBV10-3 and TRBJ1-1, with 12 bases aligning to TRBD1. The CDR3 totals 16 residues. Germline-derived CDR1 and CDR2 are ENHRY and SYGVKD. J was trimmed by 4 bases and V by 8 bases; bases with no gene match: 11. The CDR3 loop reads CAILNQGQGAATEAFF. CDR3 bases: TGTGCCATCCTCAACCAGGGACAGGGGGCAGCCACTGAAGCTTTCTTT.

J is TRBJ2-1 and V is TRBV6-6; 9 nucleotides match TRBD1. Germline lookup yields CDR1 MNHNY and CDR2 SVGAGI (reference sequence). The CDR3 has 15 amino acids. The trim removed 6 bases at V and 6 bases at J, leaving 9 bases unmatched. In nucleotides, the CDR3 is TGTGCCAGCAGAGTAGACAGGGGGTCGGTCAATGAGCAGTTCTTC. Protein: CASRVDRGSVNEQFF.

The gene calls are TRBV7-9 and TRBJ2-1; the D gene is possibly TRBD2 (5 bases). The CDR3 has 17 residues. CDR1 and CDR2 from the germline V gene are SEHNR and FQNEAQ (reference sequence). V was pared by 4 bases and J by 0 bases, with 16 bases between. This chain's CDR3 is CASSSPERGFSYNEQFF. CDR3 nucleotide sequence: TGTGCCAGCAGCTCACCCGAGCGCGGGTTCTCCTACAATGAGCAGTTCTTC.

This chain connects TRBV4-1 to TRBJ2-1, with D unclear. Germline-derived CDR1 and CDR2 are MGHRA and YSYEKL. The germline V and J ends were trimmed by 0 bases and 2 bases, with 11 bases remaining between them. The CDR3 consists of 16 residues. This CDR3 reads CASSQDGRGTYNEQFF. The CDR3 DNA sequence: TGCGCCAGCAGCCAAGATGGGCGCGGCACCTACAATGAGCAGTTCTTC.

This CDR3 reads CASSFTGAGNTEAFF. CDR3 coding DNA: TGTGCCAGCAGTTTTACAGGGGCTGGGAACACTGAAGCTTTCTTT. The gene calls are TRBV27 and TRBJ1-1; 7 positions agree with TRBD1. Germline V lookup: CDR1 MNHEY, CDR2 SMNVEV (reference sequence). The CDR3 loop spans 15 amino acids. V was pared by 3 bases and J by 1 base, with 5 bases of the junction left unmatched.

This clone was seen once. The chain has TRBV9 and TRBJ2-7, with 7 nucleotides matching TRBD2. After removal of 3 bases from V and 5 bases from J, the junction contained 8 bases not matched to a gene. This CDR3 is 14 amino acids long. CDR1 and CDR2 from the germline V gene are SGDLS and YYNGEE. CDR3: CASSGGRTSDEQYF. In DNA, the CDR3 is TGTGCCAGCAGCGGAGGAAGGACTAGTGACGAGCAGTACTTC.

The V call is TRBV7-8, the J call TRBJ1-2; 7 positions agree with TRBD1. Trimming took 5 bases from V and 4 from J; bases not matched to a gene: 7. The CDR3 extends over 14 amino acids. Looked up from germline, CDR1 is SGHVS and CDR2 is FQNEAQ. The CDR3 loop is CASSSRGQLYGYTF. The CDR3 DNA reads as TGTGCCAGCAGCAGTCGGGGACAGCTCTATGGCTACACCTTC.

CDR3: CASRPGTTYEQYF. In DNA, the CDR3 is TGTGCCAGCAGGCCCGGGACAACTTACGAGCAGTACTTC. The chain recombines TRBV5-6 with TRBJ2-7, with a weak D call TRBD1 (6 bases). Trimming took 5 bases from V and 4 from J, leaving 13 bases between them. In germline, CDR1 is SGHDT, CDR2 YYEEEE. The length of the CDR3 is 13 residues.

The chain joins TRBV5-6 to TRBJ1-1; D unresolved. This CDR3 is 12 amino acids long. V was cut by 3 bases and J by 1 base, with 4 bases left in between. Per germline, CDR1 SGHDT and CDR2 YYEEEE. CDR3 DNA sequence: TGTGCCAGCAGCTGGGGGAACACTGAAGCTTTCTTT. This encodes CASSWGNTEAFF.